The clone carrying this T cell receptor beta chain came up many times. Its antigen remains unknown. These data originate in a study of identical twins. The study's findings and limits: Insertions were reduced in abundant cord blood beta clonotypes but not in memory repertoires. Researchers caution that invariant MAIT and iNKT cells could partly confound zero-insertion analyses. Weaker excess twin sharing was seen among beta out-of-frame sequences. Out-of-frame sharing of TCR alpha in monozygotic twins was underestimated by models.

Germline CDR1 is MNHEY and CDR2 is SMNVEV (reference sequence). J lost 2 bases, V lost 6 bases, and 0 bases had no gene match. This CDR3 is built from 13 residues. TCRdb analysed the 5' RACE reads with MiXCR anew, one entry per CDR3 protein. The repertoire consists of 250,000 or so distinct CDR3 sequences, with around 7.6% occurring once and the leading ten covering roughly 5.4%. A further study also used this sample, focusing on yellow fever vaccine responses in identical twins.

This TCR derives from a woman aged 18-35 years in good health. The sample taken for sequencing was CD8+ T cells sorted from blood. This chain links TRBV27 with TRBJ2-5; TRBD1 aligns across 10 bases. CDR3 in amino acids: CASRDRGQETQYF. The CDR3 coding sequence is TGTGCCAGCAGGGACAGGGGGCAAGAGACCCAGTACTTC.